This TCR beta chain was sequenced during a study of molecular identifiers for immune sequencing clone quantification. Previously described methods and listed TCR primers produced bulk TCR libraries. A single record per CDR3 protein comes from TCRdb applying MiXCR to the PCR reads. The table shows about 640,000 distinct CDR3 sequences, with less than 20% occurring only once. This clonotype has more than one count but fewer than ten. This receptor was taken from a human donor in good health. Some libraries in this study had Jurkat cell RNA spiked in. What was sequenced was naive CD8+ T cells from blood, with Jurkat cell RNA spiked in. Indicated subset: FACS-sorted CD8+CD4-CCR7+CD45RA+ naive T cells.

The CDR3 loop is CASSSDRDAYGYTF. The CDR3 DNA reads TGTGCCAGCAGCTCGGACAGGGATGCTTATGGCTACACCTTC. This chain links TRBV11-2 with TRBJ1-2; TRBD1 matches 8 bases. This CDR3 region has 14 residues. V lost 4 bases and J lost 5; bases outside the gene matches: 6. Germline lookup yields CDR1 SGHAT and CDR2 FQNNGV.